This TCR beta chain came from a study of T cell responses to AZD1222 COVID-19 vaccine. General study findings and limits: Nearly half of spike-specific TCRs reportedly target variant regions that are unmutated in the B.1.351 and B.1.1.7 variants. Without day 14 samples, only post-peak T cell repertoires were studied.

The CDR3 spans 17 residues. Per germline, CDR1 LGHDT and CDR2 YNNKEL (reference sequence). With 1 base removed from V and 4 bases from J, the gap between germline ends came to 17 bases. Some second doses came at about 4 weeks and others at about 12 weeks; these were pooled. Data came from immunoSEQ multiplex PCR; TCRdb stores just in-frame clones and leaves some out. Seen here are fewer than 95,000 clones, around 93% observed once, and the top ten hold 6.5% to 9.5%. About this clone: Its antigen is unknown.

This receptor was taken from an adult who received the AZD1222 COVID-19 vaccine. Sequencing was performed on peripheral blood, taken 28 days after the second AZD1222 dose. V is TRBV3-1 (or the pseudogene TRBV3-2) and J is TRBJ2-1; D might be TRBD2 (6 bases). For the CDR3, the DNA is TGTGCCAGCAGCCAAGGGGCCTCTGGGAGGATATACAATGAGCAGTTCTTC. Residues: CASSQGASGRIYNEQFF.